The 22 T cell receptor beta chains listed next were all sequenced from one sample in a study of blood T cell repertoires in COVID-19. The table came from immunoSEQ multiplex PCR; TCRdb's copy has only in-frame clones and leaves some out. Among under 60,000 clones listed, over 80% were seen once. Input material: peripheral blood. These receptors were obtained from a human donor in a cohort sampled during active COVID-19.

The V gene is TRBV18, the J gene TRBJ1-6; unclear D gene. V shed 3 bases and J shed 10 bases, with 16 bases lying between them. This CDR3 is 15 amino acids long. The germline V gene has CDR1 KGHSH and CDR2 LQKENI. The CDR3 region is CASSPMPPHESPLHF. Written as DNA, the CDR3 is TGTGCCAGCTCACCTATGCCCCCTCACGAGTCACCCCTCCACTTT.

This rearrangement joins TRBV5-5 to TRBJ2-3, with D perhaps matching TRBD2 (6 bases). Trimming stripped 0 bases from V and 0 bases from J, with 17 bases between. The CDR3 is 18 residues long. Germline V gene lookup returns CDR1 SGHKS and CDR2 YYEKEE (reference sequence). The CDR3, as DNA: TGTGCCAGCAGCTTGGGCGGGGCAACCCCGCCTAGCACAGATACGCAGTATTTT. This gives the protein CASSLGGATPPSTDTQYF.

This clone was seen only a few times. The chain links TRBV19 to TRBJ2-7; D ambiguous. Germline V gene sequence: CDR1 LNHDA, CDR2 SQIVND (reference sequence). Trimming removed 3 bases at V and 2 bases at J, with 11 bases between. This CDR3 contains 14 residues. The CDR3 sequence: CASSMWQTPYEQYF. For the CDR3, the DNA is TGTGCCAGTAGTATGTGGCAGACTCCCTACGAGCAGTACTTC.

The rearrangement joins TRBV20-1 to TRBJ1-2, with 7 positions matching TRBD1. Germline V gives CDR1 DFQATT, CDR2 SNEGSKA (reference sequence). After removal of 3 bases from V and 5 bases from J, the junction contained 3 bases not matched to a gene. The CDR3 totals 12 residues. The CDR3 reads CSASNRGYGYTF. The CDR3 DNA follows: TGCAGTGCTAGTAACAGGGGATATGGCTACACCTTC.

V and J are TRBV27 and TRBJ1-5, with a possible D match to TRBD1 (5 bases). This CDR3 has 15 residues. V lost 6 bases and J lost 0, with 12 bases in between. Germline V gene sequence: CDR1 MNHEY, CDR2 SMNVEV (reference sequence). This chain's CDR3 is CASRTQAYSNQPQHF. As DNA, the CDR3 is TGTGCCAGCAGAACACAGGCCTATAGCAATCAGCCCCAGCATTTT.

The CDR3 DNA is TGTGCCAGCAGCGGTCCGACAGCTCTTCGACTCTCCTACAATGAGCAGTTCTTC. It specifies CASSGPTALRLSYNEQFF. The rearrangement links TRBV21-1 to TRBJ2-1; TRBD1, the table's D call, lacks a check against the DNA. TRBV21-1 is flagged as a pseudogene. This CDR3 region has 18 residues.

This clone was seen once. The genes are TRBV10-3 and TRBJ2-1, with TRBD1 as a possible D gene (6 bases). The CDR3 covers 16 residues. Trimming stripped 8 bases from V and 0 bases from J, with 17 bases between. The germline CDR1 and CDR2 sequences are ENHRY and SYGVKD. CDR3 region: CAIRGPGTRSYNEQFF. CDR3 coding DNA: TGTGCCATCCGAGGACCCGGGACACGCTCCTACAATGAGCAGTTCTTC.

The chain is built from TRBV14 and TRBJ1-1; TRBD1 aligns across 8 bases. The germline V gene has CDR1 SGHDN and CDR2 FVKESK. This CDR3 is 17 amino acids long. V was pared by 4 bases and J by 4 bases, with 14 bases of the junction left unmatched. CDR3 DNA: TGTGCCAGCAGCCTCGGACAGGGCCGACGCGAGCCCACTGAAGCTTTCTTT. Protein: CASSLGQGRREPTEAFF.

This clone has just one count. The chain is built from TRBV3-1 (or the pseudogene TRBV3-2) and TRBJ2-1; the D gene is possibly TRBD2 (7 bases). Germline V lookup: CDR1 LGHDT, CDR2 YNNKEL (reference sequence). The CDR3 spans 14 residues. Trimming left V 3 bases short and J 8 bases short, with 14 bases between. Written as DNA, the CDR3 is TGTGCCAGCAGCCATCTCGGCGGGGGCTATGAGCAGTTCTTC. This sequence encodes CASSHLGGGYEQFF.

This rearrangement joins TRBV30 to TRBJ1-2; possibly TRBD1 for D (5 bases). Trimming left V 0 bases short and J 0 bases short, with 5 bases between. Germline V gene data show CDR1 as GTSNPN and CDR2 as SVGIG (reference sequence). CDR3 length: 13 amino acids. CDR3 protein: CAWSVGANYGYTF. DNA of the CDR3: TGTGCCTGGAGTGTAGGGGCTAACTATGGCTACACCTTC. The variable domain in full, completed from reference TRBV30 and TRBJ1-2, reads SQTIHQWPATLVQPVGSPLSLECTVEGTSNPNLYWYRQAAGRGLQLLFYSVGIGQISSEVPQNLSASRPQDRQFILSSKKLLLSDSGFYLCAWSVGANYGYTFGSGTRLTVV.

The chain recombines TRBV18 with TRBJ2-3; 15 nucleotides agree with TRBD2. This CDR3 spans 17 amino acids. V shed 3 bases, J shed 6 bases, and the junction held 7 bases outside the gene matches. The germline CDR1 and CDR2 sequences are KGHSH and LQKENI. CDR3 amino acids: CASSPRGLAGGQDTQYF. In DNA form, the CDR3 reads TGTGCCAGCTCACCCCGTGGACTAGCGGGGGGGCAGGATACGCAGTATTTT.

This chain joins TRBV7-9 and TRBJ2-1; 12 positions match TRBD2. Looked up from germline, CDR1 is SEHNR and CDR2 is FQNEAQ (reference sequence). V dropped 5 bases and J dropped 5; count of bases not matched to a gene: 4. The CDR3 covers 15 residues. The CDR3 DNA sequence: TGTGCCAGCAGCCCTAGACTAGCGGGGGACAATGAGCAGTTCTTC. Its protein is CASSPRLAGDNEQFF.

J is TRBJ1-1 and V is TRBV11-2; TRBD1 aligns across 12 bases. V gave up 2 bases and J gave up 2 bases; unmatched junction bases: 6. The germline CDR1 and CDR2 sequences are SGHAT and FQNNGV. CDR3 size: 17 residues. Here the CDR3 DNA reads TGTGCCAGCAGCTTAAGAGGGACAGGGGGCCCTAACACTGAAGCTTTCTTT. Protein sequence: CASSLRGTGGPNTEAFF. Complete variable domain (other parts from reference TRBV11-2 and TRBJ1-1): EAGVAQSPRYKIIEKRQSVAFWCNPISGHATLYWYQQILGQGPKLLIQFQNNGVVDDSQLPKDRFSAERLKGVDSTLKIQPAKLEDSAVYLCASSLRGTGGPNTEAFFGQGTRLTVV.

This clone is a singleton in its sample. CDR3: CASSPSATVYGYTF. In DNA form, the CDR3 reads TGTGCCAGCAGCCCTAGCGCTACAGTCTATGGCTACACCTTC. The V gene is TRBV7-9, the J gene TRBJ1-2; D is unresolved. CDR3 length equals 14 residues. The germline gives CDR1 SEHNR, CDR2 FQNEAQ (reference sequence). V lost 5 bases, J lost 4 bases, and 14 bases lay in between. Together with reference TRBV7-9 and TRBJ1-2, the CDR3 gives the full variable domain: DTGVSQNPRHKITKRGQNVTFRCDPISEHNRLYWYRQTLGQGPEFLTYFQNEAQLEKSRLLSDRFSAERPKGSFSTLEIQRTEQGDSAMYLCASSPSATVYGYTFGSGTRLTVV.

The chain couples TRBV11-3 to TRBJ2-3; TRBD1 aligns across 7 bases. Germline V lookup: CDR1 SGHNT, CDR2 YENEEA. V shed 2 bases, J shed 1 base, and the junction held 3 bases outside the gene matches. The CDR3 totals 15 residues. Here the CDR3 reads CASSLRQGGTDTQYF. CDR3 nucleotides: TGTGCCAGCAGCTTACGACAGGGCGGCACAGATACGCAGTATTTT.

The rearrangement joins TRBV20-1 to TRBJ2-7; possibly TRBD2 for D (5 bases). CDR1 DFQATT and CDR2 SNEGSKA come from the germline V gene (reference sequence). This CDR3 region has 11 residues. The V end was cut by 5 bases, the J end by 3 bases, with 8 bases between. The CDR3 DNA sequence: TGCAGTGCTCCCGGGGTCTACGAGCAGTACTTC. Residues: CSAPGVYEQYF.

This chain uses TRBV6-6 with TRBJ1-2; D unresolved. Germline V gene sequence: CDR1 MNHNY, CDR2 SVGAGI (reference sequence). Trimming took off 7 bases at V and 2 bases at J, with 14 bases between the two ends. The CDR3 sequence is 14 residues long. CDR3 residues: CASNYRSENYGYTF. The CDR3 DNA is TGTGCCAGCAACTATCGGAGCGAAAACTATGGCTACACCTTC.

This chain connects TRBV6-4 to TRBJ1-1, with D possibly being TRBD1 (6 bases). The V gene lost 6 bases and the J gene lost 8 bases, with 19 bases spanning the gap. Germline loops: CDR1 MRHNA, CDR2 SNTAGT. The CDR3 has 14 amino acids. This CDR3 is CASRDLGDKVEAFF. The CDR3 nucleotides are TGTGCCAGCAGAGACCTAGGGGACAAGGTGGAAGCTTTCTTT.

The chain uses TRBV7-2 and TRBJ2-6; D is undetermined. Germline CDR1 SGHTA, CDR2 FQGNSA. This CDR3 has 16 residues. V was cut by 5 bases and J by 0 bases, with 11 bases left in between. CDR3 region: CASSPSSSSGANVLTF. For the CDR3, the DNA is TGTGCCAGCAGCCCCTCCTCGAGCTCTGGGGCCAACGTCCTGACTTTC.

In its sample, this clone was seen once. The chain is built from TRBV7-8 and TRBJ2-7; a weak D match, TRBD1 (6 bases). The CDR3 is made up of 13 amino acids. With 5 bases removed from V and 2 bases from J, the gap between germline ends came to 10 bases. The germline V gene encodes CDR1 SGHVS and CDR2 FQNEAQ. As DNA, the CDR3 is TGTGCCAGCAGCCACGCAGGGGCCTACGAGCAGTACTTC. Residues: CASSHAGAYEQYF.

This clone was seen at least ten times. The rearrangement links TRBV9 to TRBJ2-7, with D perhaps TRBD2 (5 bases). The germline V gene encodes CDR1 SGDLS and CDR2 YYNGEE. The CDR3 runs 16 residues. V was cut by 1 base and J by 1 base, with 15 bases left in between. The CDR3 here is CASSVTDLSASYEQYF. CDR3 nucleotides: TGTGCCAGCAGCGTAACCGACCTTAGCGCGTCCTACGAGCAGTACTTC. The entire variable domain, with the rest obtained from reference TRBV9 and TRBJ2-7, is as follows: DSGVTQTPKHLITATGQRVTLRCSPRSGDLSVYWYQQSLDQGLQFLIQYYNGEERAKGNILERFSAQQFPDLHSELNLSSLELGDSALYFCASSVTDLSASYEQYFGPGTRLTVT.

This clone is termed medium-sized. This CDR3 is also generated by other DNA sequences in the sample. The chain uses TRBV11-2 and TRBJ1-2; 9 bases map to TRBD1. The CDR3 consists of 13 residues. Trimming cost V 1 base and J 6 bases; bases outside gene matches: 0. Per the germline V gene, CDR1 is SGHAT and CDR2 is FQNNGV. CDR3 loop: CASSLGTGDGYTF. In nucleotides, the CDR3 is TGTGCCAGCAGCTTAGGGACAGGGGATGGCTACACCTTC. Drawing the rest from reference TRBV11-2 and TRBJ1-2, the complete variable domain is EAGVAQSPRYKIIEKRQSVAFWCNPISGHATLYWYQQILGQGPKLLIQFQNNGVVDDSQLPKDRFSAERLKGVDSTLKIQPAKLEDSAVYLCASSLGTGDGYTFGSGTRLTVV.